This T cell receptor beta chain was captured by sequencing in a study of T cells in Graves' hyperthyroidism and ophthalmopathy. Findings and caveats of the study: From stable hyperthyroidism, ophthalmopathy was set apart by a 13 V-J model.

This clonotype occurred many times. The antigen is not known. The germline CDR1 and CDR2 sequences are MNHNS and SASEGT. The CDR3 has 14 amino acids. With V trimmed by 6 bases and J by 0 bases, 3 bases remained unmatched. Ophthalmopathy patients had Clinical Activity Score at least 3, NOSPECS grade at least 4, duration under 3 months. The diagnostic basis comprised clinical symptoms, serum thyroxine and TRAb, thyroid ultrasound and orbital computed tomography. This sample holds PBMCs from roughly 10 ml fresh peripheral blood. Amplification targeted TCR beta CDR3 regions from RNA transcripts. Using the HTBI primer set, a first-round RT-PCR was run on the TCR CDR3. From the multiplex PCR reads, TCRdb called clonotypes with MiXCR, one entry per CDR3 protein. This table holds fewer than 250,000 distinct CDR3 sequences, approximately 25% found once.

The sequenced sample consisted of blood. This receptor was obtained from a woman between 40 and 55 years old with Graves' ophthalmopathy. The chain is built from TRBV6-1 and TRBJ2-7; 9 bases are a match to TRBD2. The CDR3 sequence: CASRKAGGSYEQYF. The CDR3 bases are TGTGCCAGCAGAAAAGCGGGAGGCTCCTACGAGCAGTACTTC.